This T cell receptor (beta chain) was sequenced in a study of blood T cell repertoires in COVID-19. Study at large: There were acute and convalescent COVID-19 samples, and they came from the United States, Italy and Spain.

Per the original methods: It was from reference gene primer amplification that nucleated cell counts were estimated. Clones were sequenced by immunoSEQ multiplex PCR, and TCRdb holds only the in-frame ones, with some missing. V and J calls and clone size are as listed in that table; D and trimming were resolved from the DNA. Of some 30,000 clones listed, 65% to 90% are singletons. CDR1 and CDR2 (germline): SGHRS, YFSETQ. The germline V and J ends were trimmed by 6 bases and 0 bases, with 15 bases remaining between them. CDR3 size: 16 residues. The V call is TRBV5-1, the J call TRBJ2-2; D possibly corresponds to TRBD1 (7 bases). The sequence came from a human donor in a cohort sampled during active COVID-19. Sequencing input: peripheral blood. CDR3 residues: CASNLRGAANTGELFF. The CDR3 nucleotides read TGCGCCAGCAACCTCAGGGGGGCCGCGAACACCGGGGAGCTGTTTTTT.